These 19 T cell receptor beta chains were all obtained from the same sample, sequenced in a study of vaccination and CD4 T cells after COVID-19. With the Oncomine TCR Beta short-read assay, DNA from cultured CD4+ T cells was sequenced. A single record per CDR3 protein comes from TCRdb applying MiXCR to the PCR reads. The profile shows 25,000 or so distinct CDR3 sequences, about 67% of them singletons. Antigen specificity for these receptors is unknown. The treatment here: roughly ten-day PBMC culture with coronavirus spike peptide pools or control peptides (ViraFEST assay). Sequenced material: CD4+ T cells from blood, cultured in vitro, taken after SARS-CoV-2 vaccination. The receptors were gathered from a human donor who received a COVID-19 vaccine.

V is TRBV20-1 and J is TRBJ2-3, with TRBD2 matching 10 bases. V gave up 1 base and J gave up 3 bases; unmatched junction bases: 16. This CDR3 is built from 19 residues. CDR1 is DFQATT, CDR2 SNEGSKA, per germline (reference sequence). CDR3 sequence (DNA): TGCAGTGCTAGAGCGCTAGCGGGGGCCCCGGGTTTGACTACAGATACGCAGTATTTT. Its translation: CSARALAGAPGLTTDTQYF.

The chain combines TRBV11-3 with TRBJ2-5; D gene uncertain. The germline V gene has CDR1 SGHNT and CDR2 YENEEA. Trimming cost V 5 bases and J 2 bases, with 6 bases left between them. CDR3 length: 12 amino acids. The CDR3 nucleotides are TGTGCCAGCAGCCCCATTCAAGAGACCCAGTACTTC. This gives the protein CASSPIQETQYF.

The genes are TRBV11-2 and TRBJ2-1; TRBD2 agrees at 10 bases. This CDR3 spans 14 amino acids. CDR1 is SGHAT, CDR2 FQNNGV, per germline. With V trimmed by 8 bases and J by 5 bases, 6 bases remained unmatched. The DNA for the CDR3 is TGTGCCAGCTTGCGTAGCGGGGGGCACAATGAGCAGTTCTTC. Encoded protein: CASLRSGGHNEQFF.

The chain carries TRBV5-6 and TRBJ2-3; perhaps D is TRBD1 or TRBD2 (5 bases each). Germline V CDR1 and CDR2: SGHDT, YYEEEE. V was pared by 1 base and J by 10 bases, with 13 bases between. The CDR3 contains 13 residues. The CDR3 DNA reads TGTGCCAGCAGCTTGATGGGACCTCAGGCGCAGTATTTT. Residues: CASSLMGPQAQYF.

This sequence joins TRBV5-6 and TRBJ2-1; 11 bases map to TRBD2. The J segment lost 6 bases and the V segment lost 4 bases, leaving 6 bases of the junction unmatched. Germline CDR1 reads SGHDT; CDR2 reads YYEEEE. The CDR3 has 15 amino acids. The CDR3: CASSPGLAETNEQFF. Here the CDR3 DNA reads TGTGCCAGCAGCCCGGGACTAGCGGAGACCAATGAGCAGTTCTTC.

CDR3 nucleotides: TGTGCCAGCAGCCGAGGTAGGCAGAACACTGAAGCTTTCTTT. It codes for CASSRGRQNTEAFF. The chain couples TRBV11-3 to TRBJ1-1; D call uncertain. CDR1 and CDR2 from the germline V gene are SGHNT and YENEEA. The CDR3 runs 14 residues. V was cut by 5 bases and J by 1 base, with 11 bases left in between.

This chain joins TRBV2 and TRBJ1-2, with a possible D match to TRBD1 (6 bases). The germline CDR1 and CDR2 sequences are SNHLY and FYNNEI. V lost 6 bases to trimming and J lost 2 bases, with 22 bases between them. This CDR3 spans 17 amino acids. The CDR3 region is CASSPIGGRDRNYGYTF. The DNA of the CDR3 is TGTGCCAGCAGCCCTATTGGGGGCCGGGACCGGAACTATGGCTACACCTTC.

The V gene is TRBV20-1, the J gene TRBJ1-5, with D unresolved. The germline V gene has CDR1 DFQATT and CDR2 SNEGSKA (reference sequence). This CDR3 has 14 residues. Trimming pared 3 bases from V and 6 bases from J, leaving 15 bases between. The CDR3 region is CSASIGGVSQPQHF. DNA of the CDR3: TGCAGTGCTAGTATCGGAGGTGTCAGTCAGCCCCAGCATTTT.

The chain combines TRBV5-4 with TRBJ2-5, with D perhaps matching TRBD2 (5 bases). V lost 0 bases and J lost 1, with 10 bases in between. Germline loops: CDR1 SGHNT, CDR2 YYREEE (reference sequence). This CDR3 has 15 amino acids. The CDR3 DNA is TGTGCCAGCAGCTTGGATCGGGGAGCCCAAGAGACCCAGTACTTC. This translates into CASSLDRGAQETQYF.

A few counts support this clonotype. The rearrangement uses TRBV27 and TRBJ2-7; 10 nucleotides line up with TRBD1. The length of the CDR3 is 16 residues. The V gene end was trimmed by 6 bases and the J gene end by 3 bases; junction bases not matched to a gene: 11. The germline gives CDR1 MNHEY, CDR2 SMNVEV (reference sequence). The CDR3 protein is CASSLAPGQGLYEQYF. The CDR3, as DNA: TGTGCCAGCAGCTTAGCACCGGGACAGGGGCTCTACGAGCAGTACTTC.

The chain carries TRBV20-1 and TRBJ2-1; 8 bases agree with TRBD2. The germline gives CDR1 DFQATT, CDR2 SNEGSKA (reference sequence). The CDR3 loop spans 14 amino acids. Trimming cost V 1 base and J 1 base; bases outside gene matches: 0. In DNA form, the CDR3 reads TGCAGTGCTAGAGCGGGGGGGTCCTACAATGAGCAGTTCTTC. This translates into CSARAGGSYNEQFF.

V usage is TRBV25-1 and J usage is TRBJ1-1; 8 bases match TRBD1. V trimming: 5 bases; J trimming: 5 bases; junction bases outside the gene matches: 4. Germline-derived CDR1 and CDR2 are MGHDK and SYGVNS. The CDR3 covers 13 residues. The CDR3 loop reads CASSRTGTTEAFF. The CDR3 DNA is TGTGCCAGCAGTCGGACAGGGACAACTGAAGCTTTCTTT.

This clonotype has a single count. The chain combines TRBV27 with TRBJ2-1; D might be TRBD2 (6 bases). V was cut by 10 bases and J by 1 base, with 14 bases left in between. The CDR3 is 14 residues long. Germline V gene lookup returns CDR1 MNHEY and CDR2 SMNVEV (reference sequence). The CDR3 protein is CATSPRGSYNEQFF. DNA of the CDR3: TGTGCCACCTCCCCGCGGGGTTCCTACAATGAGCAGTTCTTC.

The chain links TRBV6-1 to TRBJ1-2; D is ambiguous. Trimming took 4 bases from V and 4 from J, leaving 25 bases between them. The CDR3 consists of 18 residues. Germline values: CDR1 MNHNS, CDR2 SASEGT. CDR3: CASSGQPGSPGRVYGYTF. The CDR3 bases are TGTGCCAGCAGTGGCCAGCCAGGATCGCCCGGACGCGTCTATGGCTACACCTTC.

This rearrangement joins TRBV12-5 to TRBJ1-4; TRBD1 matches at 9 bases. V gave up 6 bases and J gave up 8 bases; unmatched junction bases: 7. The CDR3 is made up of 14 amino acids. Germline-derived CDR1 and CDR2 are LGHNT and FRNRAP. Here the CDR3 reads CASGLRTGEEKLFF. The CDR3 nucleotides read TGTGCTAGTGGCCTGCGGACAGGGGAGGAAAAACTGTTTTTT.

The chain has TRBV6-1 and TRBJ1-1; 7 bases fit TRBD1. There are 15 residues in the CDR3. CDR1 is MNHNS and CDR2 is SASEGT in the germline V gene. V trimming: 4 bases; J trimming: 2 bases; junction bases outside the gene matches: 7. CDR3 coding DNA: TGTGCCAGCAGTGCCAGGACAGGATTCAACACTGAAGCTTTCTTT. This encodes CASSARTGFNTEAFF.

The chain couples TRBV19 to TRBJ2-3, with D perhaps being TRBD1 or TRBD2 (7 bases each). Germline loops: CDR1 LNHDA, CDR2 SQIVND (reference sequence). V lost 5 bases and J 5 bases, leaving 14 bases between the germline ends. The CDR3 length is 14 residues. CDR3 nucleotides: TGTGCCAGTAGTCAGGGGGGGGCAGAAGATACGCAGTATTTT. Encoded protein: CASSQGGAEDTQYF. Full variable domain (rest looked up from reference TRBV19 and TRBJ2-3): DGGITQSPKYLFRKEGQNVTLSCEQNLNHDAMYWYRQDPGQGLRLIYYSQIVNDFQKGDIAEGYSVSREKKESFPLTVTSAQKNPTAFYLCASSQGGAEDTQYFGPGTRLTVL.

V is TRBV28 and J is TRBJ1-2; D ambiguous. The V end lost 2 bases, the J end lost 7 bases, and 8 bases lay between the germline ends. CDR1 and CDR2 (germline): MDHEN, SYDVKM. The CDR3 covers 12 residues. CDR3 amino acids: CASSLANAGYTF. DNA of the CDR3: TGTGCCAGCAGTTTAGCCAATGCTGGCTACACCTTC.

The chain employs TRBV20-1 and TRBJ1-6; no clear D gene. The germline V and J ends were trimmed by 3 bases and 2 bases, with 5 bases remaining between them. Germline CDR1 and CDR2: DFQATT and SNEGSKA (reference sequence). The CDR3 is 13 residues long. CDR3 DNA sequence: TGCAGTGCTAGGATGACCTATAATTCACCCCTCCACTTT. Translation: CSARMTYNSPLHF.